The entry below describes one T cell receptor (beta chain). This sample is drawn from a study of cytotoxic CD8 clonotypes in ibrutinib-treated CLL. Looking at the study overall: Patients gave response samples after a median about 12 months of treatment, range 6 to 36.

This table comes from immunoSEQ multiplex PCR, and its TCRdb copy is limited to in-frame clones, with some not included. The sample holds over 150,000 clones, over 60% seen once. CDR3 size: 13 residues. Germline lookup yields CDR1 SGHTA and CDR2 FQGTGA. Trimming removed 5 bases from V and 6 bases from J, with 10 bases in between. The chain is built from TRBV7-3 and TRBJ2-2; no reliable D call. The TCR was taken from a human donor with chronic lymphocytic leukemia. Sequencing used PBMCs, obtained after 24 months of ibrutinib treatment. The CDR3 DNA follows: TGTGCCAGCAGCCGTAGGCCTTCCGGGGAGCTGTTTTTT. Its translation: CASSRRPSGELFF.